This T cell receptor beta chain emerged from a study of T-cell memory formation after mild COVID-19. A few counts support this clonotype. Its antigen is currently unknown. 5'RACE primed at constant segments yielded TCR alpha and TCR beta cDNA libraries bearing sample barcodes and UMIs. TCRdb analysed the 5' RACE reads with MiXCR anew, one entry per CDR3 protein. Of some 600,000 distinct CDR3 sequences listed, approximately 15% are singletons. The CDR3 covers 13 residues. In germline, CDR1 is LGHDT, CDR2 YNNKEL (reference sequence). Trimming pared 0 bases from V and 13 bases from J, leaving 16 bases between. Whole-study results and caveats: Whether second-wave clones peaking at day 37 were SARS-CoV-2 specific went unconfirmed. The pre-infection memory compartment contained some responding clones, suggesting cross-reactive memory joined. Contracting CD4+ clones sat mainly in CM and EM; CD8+ in EMRA.

Sequences were obtained from PBMCs or a T cell subset sorted from them (not recorded which). This sequence was found in an adult woman who had mild COVID-19 (a few samples of this study predate the infection). Cell type and time point are not known. This chain connects TRBV3-1 to TRBJ2-7; tentatively, D is TRBD1 (5 bases). CDR3 region: CASSQDGARVFYF. CDR3 nucleotide sequence: TGTGCCAGCAGCCAAGATGGGGCCAGGGTATTCTACTTC.